Each of the 17 T cell receptor beta chains below was sequenced from the same sample in a study of radiotherapy plus CTLA-4 blockade in lung cancer. The protocol was immunoSEQ multiplex PCR, while the TCRdb copy is restricted to in-frame clones and leaves out a portion. The sample lists 60,000 or so clones, 77% occurring once. The material sequenced was peripheral blood, taken from a patient treated with radiotherapy plus ipilimumab. The receptors were sampled from a human donor with non-small cell lung cancer who had a partial response to radiotherapy plus ipilimumab.

V usage is TRBV11-2 and J usage is TRBJ2-7; TRBD2 matches 9 bases. Germline-derived CDR1 and CDR2 are SGHAT and FQNNGV. The V gene end was trimmed by 5 bases and the J gene end by 6 bases; junction bases not matched to a gene: 8. The CDR3 spans 14 residues. Here the CDR3 reads CASSNRGGAGEQYF. The CDR3 DNA reads TGTGCCAGCAGCAACCGCGGGGGGGCTGGCGAGCAGTACTTC.

The genes are TRBV7-2 and TRBJ2-1, with 15 bases identical to TRBD2. Germline V CDR1 and CDR2: SGHTA, FQGNSA. The length of the CDR3 is 16 residues. Trimming cost V 5 bases and J 9 bases; bases outside gene matches: 8. The CDR3: CASSIRTSGGAVEQFF. The CDR3 nucleotides read TGTGCCAGCAGCATCCGGACTAGCGGGGGGGCCGTTGAGCAGTTCTTC.

In DNA form, the CDR3 reads TGTGCCAGCAGACGAACTGATACAGGGGCCAAAAACATTCAGTACTTC. This translates into CASRRTDTGAKNIQYF. The chain carries TRBV27 and TRBJ2-4; a weak D match, TRBD1 (6 bases). This CDR3 has 16 residues. Germline V gene sequence: CDR1 MNHEY, CDR2 SMNVEV (reference sequence). V lost 6 bases and J lost 1, with 16 bases in between.

This sequence joins TRBV2 and TRBJ1-1, with D possibly TRBD1 on 6 matching bases. V lost 4 bases, J lost 5 bases, and 14 bases lay in between. The CDR3 has 14 amino acids. Germline-derived CDR1 and CDR2 are SNHLY and FYNNEI. The CDR3 region has the DNA TGTGCCAGCAGTGCCTGGTCAGGGGTAACTGAAGCTTTCTTT. Amino acid sequence: CASSAWSGVTEAFF.

This clone is labeled medium-sized (0.01 to 0.1%). V usage is TRBV29-1 and J usage is TRBJ1-5; no clear D. The CDR3 is 13 amino acids. Germline V gives CDR1 SQVTM, CDR2 ANQGSEA. The germline V and J ends were trimmed by 4 bases and 5 bases, with 12 bases remaining between them. The DNA of the CDR3 is TGCAGCGTTGCCCCGGGTCGCGATCAGCCCCAGCATTTT. Protein: CSVAPGRDQPQHF.

This clone was found once. V and J are TRBV10-2 and TRBJ1-2; the match to TRBD1 covers 10 bases. Trimming cost V 5 bases and J 2 bases; bases outside gene matches: 2. Germline V gene sequence: CDR1 WSHSY, CDR2 SAAADI. This CDR3 contains 14 residues. The CDR3 sequence: CASSQGQGNYGYTF. For the CDR3, the DNA is TGCGCCAGCAGTCAGGGACAGGGGAACTATGGCTACACCTTC.

This clone has just a few counts. This chain connects TRBV6-5 to TRBJ1-6; D gene unclear. Germline values: CDR1 MNHEY, CDR2 SVGAGI. The CDR3 has 14 amino acids. V shed 2 bases and J shed 7 bases, with 9 bases lying between them. The CDR3 DNA sequence: TGTGCCAGCAGTTACAACAGTCCAAATTCACCCCTCCACTTT. Translation gives CASSYNSPNSPLHF.

This clone was detected only a few times. This CDR3 reads CASSPRLAGGNEQFF. CDR3 nucleotides: TGTGCCAGCAGCCCTCGACTAGCGGGGGGGAATGAGCAGTTCTTC. The V call is TRBV7-9, the J call TRBJ2-1; TRBD2 aligns across 14 bases. J lost 7 bases, V lost 5 bases, and 4 bases had no gene match. The CDR3 contains 15 residues. Looked up from germline, CDR1 is SEHNR and CDR2 is FQNEAQ (reference sequence).

The chain links TRBV6-5 to TRBJ2-1, with TRBD1 identical over 7 bases. V was clipped by 0 bases and J by 7 bases; unmatched bases: 9. The CDR3 totals 16 residues. Germline V lookup: CDR1 MNHEY, CDR2 SVGAGI. The CDR3 region is CASSYSKGTVRNEQFF. The CDR3, as DNA: TGTGCCAGCAGTTACTCTAAGGGGACAGTCCGGAATGAGCAGTTCTTC.

The chain employs TRBV11-1 and TRBJ2-2; the D gene is possibly TRBD1 (5 bases). Trimming took 5 bases from V and 5 from J, leaving 15 bases between them. Germline CDR1 is SGHAT and CDR2 is FQDESV (reference sequence). The CDR3 is 15 amino acids. The CDR3 reads CASSTQGIDTGELFF. CDR3 in DNA: TGTGCCAGCAGCACGCAGGGAATCGATACCGGGGAGCTGTTTTTT.

This clone occurred many times. The chain uses TRBV9 and TRBJ2-1; 7 nucleotides match TRBD1. Germline CDR1 SGDLS, CDR2 YYNGEE. V lost 3 bases to trimming and J lost 7 bases; unmatched junction nucleotides: 7. The CDR3 is 14 residues long. The CDR3 loop reads CASSAQTGANEQFF. CDR3 coding DNA: TGTGCCAGCAGCGCCCAAACAGGGGCTAATGAGCAGTTCTTC. The whole variable domain, remainder taken from reference TRBV9 and TRBJ2-1, is DSGVTQTPKHLITATGQRVTLRCSPRSGDLSVYWYQQSLDQGLQFLIQYYNGEERAKGNILERFSAQQFPDLHSELNLSSLELGDSALYFCASSAQTGANEQFFGPGTRLTVL.

The chain couples TRBV7-8 to TRBJ2-7; 8 nucleotides match TRBD1. This CDR3 comprises 15 residues. Germline assignment: CDR1 SGHVS and CDR2 FQNEAQ. Germline trimming cut 5 bases from V and 5 bases from J; bases unmatched to any gene: 11. The chain's CDR3 is CASSPRRDRSHEQYF. In DNA, the CDR3 is TGTGCCAGCAGCCCAAGACGGGACAGGTCGCACGAGCAGTACTTC.

In nucleotides, the CDR3 is TGTGCCAGCAGTTATTTGCGGGGGTCTCGCCAAGAGACCCAGTACTTC. Translating it yields CASSYLRGSRQETQYF. V gene TRBV6-5 combines with J gene TRBJ2-5; 7 bases match TRBD2. The length of the CDR3 is 16 residues. With 3 bases clipped from V and 1 base from J, the junction kept 8 bases outside the gene matches. Per the germline V gene, CDR1 is MNHEY and CDR2 is SVGAGI.

The J gene is TRBJ2-1, the V gene TRBV9, with 9 bases lining up with TRBD1. The CDR3 sequence is 17 residues long. Germline CDR1 and CDR2: SGDLS and YYNGEE. V shed 4 bases and J 1 base; nucleotides not matched to a gene: 9. CDR3 DNA sequence: TGTGCCAGCAGCTCCATTACGGGACAGGGTTCCTACAATGAGCAGTTCTTC. It encodes CASSSITGQGSYNEQFF.

The chain's CDR3 is CASSLVGQASYNEQFF. The CDR3, as DNA: TGCGCCAGCAGCTTGGTAGGACAGGCCTCCTACAATGAGCAGTTCTTC. The rearrangement joins TRBV5-1 to TRBJ2-1, with TRBD1 identical over 7 bases. This CDR3 region has 16 residues. Germline V gene lookup returns CDR1 SGHRS and CDR2 YFSETQ. The J segment lost 0 bases and the V segment lost 0 bases, leaving 3 bases of the junction unmatched.

The chain couples TRBV28 to TRBJ2-7, with 7 bases fitting TRBD1. Germline CDR1 MDHEN, CDR2 SYDVKM. The CDR3 is 13 residues long. With V trimmed by 5 bases and J by 5 bases, 6 bases remained unmatched. The CDR3 loop reads CASSPGTEDEQYF. The CDR3 DNA is TGTGCCAGCAGTCCGGGGACAGAAGACGAGCAGTACTTC.

CDR3 nucleotide sequence: TGTGCCAGCAGCTTAGATGGGACAGGGGGGGAGACCCAGTACTTC. Encoded protein: CASSLDGTGGETQYF. The rearrangement joins TRBV7-6 to TRBJ2-5, with 11 bases matching TRBD1. The germline gives CDR1 SGHVS, CDR2 FNYEAQ. The junction had 3 bases not matched to a gene; V was cut back by 1 base and J by 5 bases. This CDR3 region has 15 residues.